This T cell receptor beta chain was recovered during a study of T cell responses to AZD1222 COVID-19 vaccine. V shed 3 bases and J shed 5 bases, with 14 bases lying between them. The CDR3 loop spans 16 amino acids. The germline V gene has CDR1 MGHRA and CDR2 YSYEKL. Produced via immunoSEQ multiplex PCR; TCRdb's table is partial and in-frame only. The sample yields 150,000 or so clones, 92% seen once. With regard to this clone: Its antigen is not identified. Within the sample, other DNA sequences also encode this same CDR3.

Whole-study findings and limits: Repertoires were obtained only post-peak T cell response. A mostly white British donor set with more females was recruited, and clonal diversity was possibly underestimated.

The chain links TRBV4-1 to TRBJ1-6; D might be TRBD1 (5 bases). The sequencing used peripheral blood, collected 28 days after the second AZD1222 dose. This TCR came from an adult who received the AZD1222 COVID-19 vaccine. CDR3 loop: CASSQEPGRDNSPLHF. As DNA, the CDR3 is TGCGCCAGCAGCCAGGAACCGGGACGGGATAATTCACCCCTCCACTTT.